Following are 24 T cell receptor beta chains from one sample sequenced in a study of shared clonotypes between healthy human individuals. Clones were read by immunoSEQ multiplex PCR, and TCRdb kept only the in-frame ones, dropping some. The sample lists about 1.5 million clones; roughly 96% were seen once. Sequencing used naive CD4+ T cells sorted from blood. Subset meaning: CD45RA+ positively selected. These receptors all come from a man younger than 45 in good health.

The V and J genes are TRBV10-2 and TRBJ2-2, with 10 bases fitting TRBD1. V lost 7 bases to trimming and J lost 4 bases; unmatched junction nucleotides: 15. The CDR3 runs 18 residues. The germline V gene encodes CDR1 WSHSY and CDR2 SAAADI. The CDR3 reads CASTADRGRPPLTGELFF. The CDR3 DNA reads as TGCGCCAGCACTGCTGACAGGGGGCGACCCCCTCTCACCGGGGAGCTGTTTTTT.

V gene TRBV7-2 combines with J gene TRBJ2-3, with D unresolved. This CDR3 is 12 amino acids long. Between the trimmed V and J ends, which lost 5 bases and 5 bases, there was a span of 8 bases. The germline gives CDR1 SGHTA, CDR2 FQGNSA. CDR3 sequence (DNA): TGTGCCAGCAGCGCGGTAGGAGATACGCAGTATTTT. Translating it yields CASSAVGDTQYF.

V usage is TRBV5-1 and J usage is TRBJ2-1; D is perhaps TRBD2 (7 bases). Trimming removed 4 bases from V and 6 bases from J, with 17 bases in between. This CDR3 region has 15 residues. Germline CDR1 is SGHRS and CDR2 is YFSETQ. As DNA, the CDR3 is TGCGCCAGCAGCGGGGGGGCTAGCGCCGGCAATGAGCAGTTCTTC. It specifies CASSGGASAGNEQFF.

The gene calls are TRBV2 and TRBJ2-4; possible D gene TRBD1, 6 bases. The V end lost 5 bases, the J end lost 7 bases, and 9 bases lay between the germline ends. This CDR3 contains 12 residues. Germline-derived CDR1 and CDR2 are SNHLY and FYNNEI. CDR3 protein: CASSPRGNIQYF. The CDR3 bases are TGTGCCAGCAGTCCTAGGGGGAACATTCAGTACTTC.

The chain recombines TRBV30 with TRBJ2-7; D gene uncertain. CDR3 length equals 10 residues. The germline CDR1 and CDR2 sequences are GTSNPN and SVGIG (reference sequence). V shed 6 bases and J shed 2 bases, with 5 bases lying between them. CDR3 residues: CACGPYEQYF. Written as DNA, the CDR3 is TGTGCCTGTGGGCCCTACGAGCAGTACTTC.

The rearrangement uses TRBV5-1 and TRBJ2-3; D gene ambiguous. The germline V and J ends were trimmed by 6 bases and 0 bases, with 8 bases remaining between them. The CDR3 contains 13 residues. Germline values: CDR1 SGHRS, CDR2 YFSETQ. The CDR3 DNA follows: TGCGCCAGCACAAGGTCTAGCACAGATACGCAGTATTTT. Translating it yields CASTRSSTDTQYF.

Only one count was recorded for this clone. The chain has TRBV28 and TRBJ1-5; D not certain. Looked up from germline, CDR1 is MDHEN and CDR2 is SYDVKM. Trimming left V 2 bases short and J 2 bases short, with 10 bases between. The CDR3 spans 15 residues. CDR3 coding DNA: TGTGCCAGCAGTTTAGCGGGTTTTGGCAATCAGCCCCAGCATTTT. As protein: CASSLAGFGNQPQHF.

J is TRBJ2-7 and V is TRBV5-1, with D perhaps matching TRBD2 (6 bases). Germline CDR1 SGHRS, CDR2 YFSETQ. The V end was cut by 1 base, the J end by 2 bases, with 16 bases between. The CDR3 extends over 16 amino acids. CDR3 nucleotides: TGCGCCAGCAGCTTGAAAATCCGGGACTCAGCCTACGAGCAGTACTTC. This translates into CASSLKIRDSAYEQYF.

V and J are TRBV20-1 and TRBJ2-1, with a possible D match to TRBD2 (7 bases). The germline gives CDR1 DFQATT, CDR2 SNEGSKA (reference sequence). The length of the CDR3 is 11 residues. Trimming pared 2 bases from V and 10 bases from J, leaving 9 bases between. CDR3 nucleotide sequence: TGCAGTGCTAGAAGGGGGGGCGAGCAGTTCTTC. It is translated as CSARRGGEQFF.

The chain employs TRBV7-2 and TRBJ1-5; a weak D match, TRBD1 (6 bases). This CDR3 spans 16 amino acids. V was clipped by 1 base and J by 2 bases, with 12 bases between them. Germline loops: CDR1 SGHTA, CDR2 FQGNSA. CDR3 in amino acids: CASSLVKGVGNQPQHF. For the CDR3, the DNA is TGTGCCAGCAGCTTAGTGAAGGGGGTAGGCAATCAGCCCCAGCATTTT. Based on the CDR3 plus reference TRBV7-2 and TRBJ1-5, the full variable domain is GAGVSQSPSNKVTEKGKDVELRCDPISGHTALYWYRQSLGQGLEFLIYFQGNSAPDKSGLPSDRFSAERTGGSVSTLTIQRTQQEDSAVYLCASSLVKGVGNQPQHFGDGTRLSIL.

The chain uses TRBV18 and TRBJ1-2, with 7 bases fitting TRBD1. The CDR3 totals 13 residues. Trimming at V came to 3 bases and at J to 8 bases, leaving 6 bases not matched to a gene. Germline V gene sequence: CDR1 KGHSH, CDR2 LQKENI. The CDR3 region is CASSPKTGYGYTF. The CDR3 DNA reads TGTGCCAGCTCACCGAAGACAGGGTACGGCTACACCTTC.

V gene TRBV27 combines with J gene TRBJ2-1; the D gene is possibly TRBD1 (6 bases). Germline V gene data show CDR1 as MNHEY and CDR2 as SMNVEV (reference sequence). The CDR3 totals 14 residues. Trimming cost V 5 bases and J 6 bases, with 14 bases left between them. CDR3 amino acids: CASSPTQGSNEQFF. DNA of the CDR3: TGTGCCAGCAGTCCGACACAGGGATCCAATGAGCAGTTCTTC.

The chain recombines TRBV19 with TRBJ1-5; D gene uncertain. Germline CDR1 and CDR2: LNHDA and SQIVND (reference sequence). CDR3 length: 13 residues. The V gene lost 0 bases and the J gene lost 5 bases, with 5 bases spanning the gap. CDR3 in DNA: TGTGCCAGTAGTATAGACTCAGATCAGCCCCAGCATTTT. Protein: CASSIDSDQPQHF.

DNA of the CDR3: TGTGCCAGCTCACCAGATCAAGTTGGTGATGAGCAGTTCTTC. This gives the protein CASSPDQVGDEQFF. The V and J genes are TRBV18 and TRBJ2-1; no reliable D call. The CDR3 length is 14 residues. CDR1 and CDR2 (germline): KGHSH, LQKENI. Trimming removed 2 bases at V and 8 bases at J, with 13 bases between.

The V gene is TRBV29-1, the J gene TRBJ1-2; D is uncertain. Trimming stripped 5 bases from V and 5 bases from J, with 12 bases between. The CDR3 loop spans 12 amino acids. Germline lookup yields CDR1 SQVTM and CDR2 ANQGSEA. For the CDR3, the DNA is TGCAGCGTTACGTATTTTGATTATGGCTACACCTTC. Its translation is CSVTYFDYGYTF.

The chain is built from TRBV30 and TRBJ2-3, with D perhaps matching TRBD1 or TRBD2 (6 bases each). V was clipped by 5 bases and J by 3 bases, with 15 bases between them. Germline assignment: CDR1 GTSNPN and CDR2 SVGIG (reference sequence). The CDR3 spans 14 residues. For the CDR3, the DNA is TGTGCCTGGGCGCACGGGGGCCCGACAGATACGCAGTATTTT. Its protein product is CAWAHGGPTDTQYF.

The chain is built from TRBV5-1 and TRBJ2-3; a possible D gene is TRBD2 (7 bases). Trimming left V 6 bases short and J 4 bases short, with 15 bases between. Per the germline V gene, CDR1 is SGHRS and CDR2 is YFSETQ. The CDR3 consists of 14 residues. The CDR3 here is CASIPGGAADTQYF. In nucleotides, the CDR3 is TGCGCCAGCATCCCGGGGGGCGCAGCAGATACGCAGTATTTT.

Details on this clone: The sample carries other DNA sequences with the same CDR3. V usage is TRBV9 and J usage is TRBJ2-1; no definite D call. Germline CDR1 is SGDLS and CDR2 is YYNGEE. The V end was cut by 0 bases, the J end by 1 base, with 8 bases between. CDR3 length: 15 amino acids. The DNA for the CDR3 is TGTGCCAGCAGCGTAGGGCTAGGGTCCTACAATGAGCAGTTCTTC. Its protein is CASSVGLGSYNEQFF.

The CDR3 region has the DNA TGTGCCAGTATGGTACAGGCCTCAGACAATGAGCAGTTCTTC. Encoded protein: CASMVQASDNEQFF. The rearrangement uses TRBV19 and TRBJ2-1, with a tentative D call TRBD1 (5 bases). The V gene lost 7 bases and the J gene lost 5 bases, with 15 bases spanning the gap. From germline, CDR1 is LNHDA and CDR2 SQIVND (reference sequence). This CDR3 has 14 residues.

The chain carries TRBV10-3 and TRBJ2-7, with 13 bases identical to TRBD2. The CDR3 sequence is 15 residues long. Looked up from germline, CDR1 is ENHRY and CDR2 is SYGVKD. After removal of 6 bases from V and 3 bases from J, the junction contained 5 bases not matched to a gene. The CDR3, as DNA: TGTGCCATCAGATCCGGGACTAGCGGGATCTACGAGCAGTACTTC. This codes for CAIRSGTSGIYEQYF.

This chain connects TRBV19 to TRBJ2-2; weak D call: TRBD1 (5 bases). Trimming removed 6 bases from V and 7 bases from J, with 15 bases in between. The CDR3 has 14 amino acids. Germline loops: CDR1 LNHDA, CDR2 SQIVND (reference sequence). In DNA, the CDR3 is TGTGCCAGTAGCCTCCCAGGGTTGAACGGGGAGCTGTTTTTT. Residues: CASSLPGLNGELFF. The full variable domain, in which reference TRBV19 and TRBJ2-2 provide the parts outside the CDR3, is DGGITQSPKYLFRKEGQNVTLSCEQNLNHDAMYWYRQDPGQGLRLIYYSQIVNDFQKGDIAEGYSVSREKKESFPLTVTSAQKNPTAFYLCASSLPGLNGELFFGEGSRLTVL.

The chain links TRBV7-2 to TRBJ2-7, with 9 nucleotides matching TRBD1. This CDR3 contains 15 residues. The germline CDR1 and CDR2 sequences are SGHTA and FQGNSA. With 2 bases clipped from V and 2 bases from J, the junction kept 4 bases outside the gene matches. DNA for the CDR3: TGTGCCAGCAGCTTATTGGGGACAGGGCCCTACGAGCAGTACTTC. This sequence encodes CASSLLGTGPYEQYF.

The chain employs TRBV7-9 and TRBJ2-7; 10 nucleotides align to TRBD2. Unmatched junction bases numbered 6, after V lost 6 bases and J lost 1 base. CDR3 length equals 15 residues. Per the germline V gene, CDR1 is SEHNR and CDR2 is FQNEAQ (reference sequence). CDR3 DNA: TGTGCCAGCAGTCGAATAGCGGGAGGTTCCTACGAGCAGTACTTC. Its translation is CASSRIAGGSYEQYF.

V is TRBV5-1 and J is TRBJ2-1, with 12 bases aligning to TRBD2. The germline V gene has CDR1 SGHRS and CDR2 YFSETQ. The trim removed 5 bases at V and 8 bases at J, leaving 8 bases unmatched. This CDR3 is built from 15 residues. CDR3 protein: CASSSGLAGWDEQFF. The CDR3 DNA reads TGCGCCAGCAGTTCCGGACTAGCGGGATGGGATGAGCAGTTCTTC.